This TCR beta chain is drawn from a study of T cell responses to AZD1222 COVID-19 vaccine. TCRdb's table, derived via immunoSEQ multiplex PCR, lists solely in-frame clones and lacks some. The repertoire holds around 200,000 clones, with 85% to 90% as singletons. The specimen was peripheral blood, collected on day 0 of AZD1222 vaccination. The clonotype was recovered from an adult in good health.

As DNA, the CDR3 is TGTGCAAGTCAGATTTTGAGATACAGGGGGCCCGACCGGGAAGAGACCCAGTACTTC. Translation: CASQILRYRGPDREETQYF. The gene calls are TRBV12-2 and TRBJ2-5; TRBD1 is the table's D call, not checked against the DNA. TRBV12-2 is described as a pseudogene. The CDR3 loop spans 19 amino acids.